The table lists the clone carrying this TCR beta chain with a count of one. The data stem from a study of blood T cell repertoires in COVID-19. For the study at large: Samples came from the United States, Italy and Spain, spanning acute and convalescent COVID-19. T cells, B-cell-depleted T cells, or PBMCs provided the cDNA or gDNA that served as material.

Original analysis: Amplified reference gene primers provided the basis for estimating nucleated cell counts. Method: immunoSEQ multiplex PCR; TCRdb's copy keeps in-frame clones and lacks some. The V and J calls and clone size were taken over from that table, and D and trimming were inferred from the DNA. The profile shows around 270,000 clones, approximately 88% of them singletons. This CDR3 spans 13 amino acids. Trimming took 5 bases from V and 10 from J; bases not matched to a gene: 10. Germline V gives CDR1 SGHRS, CDR2 YFSETQ. The chain recombines TRBV5-1 with TRBJ1-2; TRBD1 matches 8 bases. The specimen sequenced was PBMCs or T cells enriched from blood (not recorded which). This TCR came from a woman aged 40 to 50 who had been exposed to COVID-19. The CDR3 nucleotides read TGCGCCAGCAGTCTGGACAGGGCCACGACCTACACCTTC. Its translation is CASSLDRATTYTF.